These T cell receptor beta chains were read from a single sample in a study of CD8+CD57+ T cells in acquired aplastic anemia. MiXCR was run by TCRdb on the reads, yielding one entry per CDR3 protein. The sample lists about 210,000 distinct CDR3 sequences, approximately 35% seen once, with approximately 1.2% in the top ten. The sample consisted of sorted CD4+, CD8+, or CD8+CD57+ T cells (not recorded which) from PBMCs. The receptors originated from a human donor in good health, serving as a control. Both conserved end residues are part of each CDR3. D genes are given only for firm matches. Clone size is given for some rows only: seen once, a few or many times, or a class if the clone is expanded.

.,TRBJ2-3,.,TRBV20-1,CSARQGGGTDTQYF,TGCAGTGCTAGGCAGGGCGGGGGCACAGATACGCAGTATTTT
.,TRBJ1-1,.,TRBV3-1,CASSQGGRGSKDTEAFF,TGTGCCAGCAGCCAAGGGGGTCGGGGGTCAAAGGACACTGAAGCTTTCTTT
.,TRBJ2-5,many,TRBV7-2,CASSLVSETQYF,TGTGCCAGCAGCTTAGTCTCAGAGACCCAGTACTTC
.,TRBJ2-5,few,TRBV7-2,CASSLGRGGWETQYF,TGTGCCAGCAGCTTAGGGAGGGGGGGTTGGGAGACCCAGTACTTC
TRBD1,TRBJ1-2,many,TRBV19,CASSLDRTNYGYTF,TGTGCCAGTAGCCTGGACAGGACTAACTATGGCTACACCTTC
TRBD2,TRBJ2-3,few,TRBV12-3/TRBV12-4,CASSFILAGVDTQYF,TGTGCCAGCAGTTTCATCCTAGCGGGGGTAGATACGCAGTATTTT
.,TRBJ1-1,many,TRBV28,CASRVLEGGTEAFF,TGTGCCAGCAGGGTATTGGAGGGAGGCACTGAAGCTTTCTTT
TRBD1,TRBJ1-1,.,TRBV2,CASRDDRGIMSEAFF,TGTGCCAGCAGAGACGACAGGGGGATTATGTCTGAAGCTTTCTTT
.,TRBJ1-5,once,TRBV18,CASSPSQDFQPQHF,TGTGCCAGCTCACCCTCACAGGACTTCCAGCCCCAGCATTTT
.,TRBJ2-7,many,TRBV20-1,CSVTGASSYEQYF,TGCAGTGTTACCGGGGCGAGCTCCTACGAGCAGTACTTC
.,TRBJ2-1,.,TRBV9,CASSVVRGEQFF,TGTGCCAGCAGCGTAGTCCGGGGGGAGCAGTTCTTC
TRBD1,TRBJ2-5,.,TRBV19,CASSITGEQETQYF,TGTGCCAGTAGTATAACAGGGGAGCAAGAGACCCAGTACTTC
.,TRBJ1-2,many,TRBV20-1,CSANTEGLGYTF,TGCAGTGCTAATACAGAGGGATTGGGCTACACCTTC
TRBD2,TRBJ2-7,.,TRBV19,CATGAGGLEEQYF,TGTGCCACAGGGGCGGGAGGGCTAGAAGAGCAGTACTTC
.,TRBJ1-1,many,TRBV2,CASRASLNTEAFF,TGTGCCAGCAGGGCCAGTTTGAACACTGAAGCTTTCTTT
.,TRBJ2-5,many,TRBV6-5,CASSYAGGIGETQYF,TGTGCCAGCAGTTACGCCGGGGGCATTGGGGAGACCCAGTACTTC
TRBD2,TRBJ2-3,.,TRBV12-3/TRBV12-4,CASSLGTSGGSDTQYF,TGTGCCAGCAGTTTAGGGACTAGCGGGGGATCAGATACGCAGTATTTT
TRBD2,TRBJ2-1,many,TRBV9,CASSESSGVRDEQFF,TGTGCCAGCAGCGAAAGTAGCGGGGTGCGCGATGAGCAGTTCTTC
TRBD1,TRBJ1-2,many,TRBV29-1,CSVDQGAGIDGYTF,TGCAGCGTTGACCAGGGGGCGGGAATTGATGGCTACACCTTC
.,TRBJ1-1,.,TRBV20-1,CSARDAGPGTEAFF,TGCAGTGCTAGAGATGCAGGGCCGGGAACTGAAGCTTTCTTT
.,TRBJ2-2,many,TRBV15,CATSRASFWGTGELFF,TGTGCCACCAGCAGAGCCTCCTTTTGGGGCACCGGGGAGCTGTTTTTT
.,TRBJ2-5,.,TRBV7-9,CASSLSGIF,TGTGCCAGCAGCTTATCGGGAATCTTC
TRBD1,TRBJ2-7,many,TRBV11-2,CASSPPGQGFYEQYF,TGTGCCAGCAGCCCCCCGGGACAGGGGTTCTACGAGCAGTACTTC
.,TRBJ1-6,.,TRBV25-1,CASTLAGVWNSPLHF,TGTGCGAGCACCCTCGCTGGGGTTTGGAATTCACCCCTCCACTTT
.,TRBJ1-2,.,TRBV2,CASSPDNYGYTF,TGTGCCAGCAGTCCCGACAACTATGGCTACACCTTC
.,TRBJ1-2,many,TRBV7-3,CASSYPLVDVCGYTF,TGTGCCAGCAGCTACCCCCTTGTGGATGTATGTGGCTACACCTTC
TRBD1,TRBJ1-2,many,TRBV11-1,CASSRRQGGMDYGYTF,TGTGCCAGCAGCCGGAGACAGGGGGGAATGGACTATGGCTACACCTTC
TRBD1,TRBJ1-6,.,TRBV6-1,CASSPQGQKNSPLHF,TGTGCCAGCAGTCCTCAGGGACAGAAAAATTCGCCCCTCCACTTT
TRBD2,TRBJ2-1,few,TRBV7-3,CAGSLTPTGTNFGLSPEQFF,TGTGCCGGCAGCTTAACGCCCACTGGGACTAACTTCGGCTTATCTCCTGAGCAGTTCTTC
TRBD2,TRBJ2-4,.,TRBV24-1,CATSDSPGGVGKNIQYF,TGTGCCACCAGTGATAGTCCGGGAGGAGTAGGCAAAAACATTCAGTACTTC